This TCR beta chain was obtained from a study of blood T cell repertoires in COVID-19. Across the study: Samples of COVID-19 (acute and convalescent) were obtained from the United States, Italy and Spain. T cells, B-cell-depleted T cells, or PBMCs provided the cDNA or gDNA that served as material.

Authors' methods: From reference gene primer amplification, estimates of nucleated cell counts were derived. This table comes from immunoSEQ multiplex PCR, and its TCRdb copy is limited to in-frame clones, with some not included. V and J calls and clone size are copied from that table; D and trimming were computed from the DNA. The sample yields 350,000 or so clones, 90% seen once. This CDR3 has 14 amino acids. The ends were cut back, 3 bases at V and 3 bases at J, with 12 bases in the middle. CDR1 is DFQATT and CDR2 is SNEGSKA in the germline V gene (reference sequence). This sequence originates from a man aged 18 to 30 with active or convalescent COVID-19. Sequences were obtained from peripheral blood. The chain employs TRBV20-1 and TRBJ2-1; D perhaps matches TRBD2 (6 bases). This CDR3 is CSASPGTGYNEQFF. The CDR3 coding sequence is TGCAGTGCTAGTCCCGGGACTGGCTACAATGAGCAGTTCTTC.